This entry describes one T cell receptor beta chain. No antigen is known for it. Libraries were prepared by immunoSEQ multiplex PCR; TCRdb keeps only in-frame clonotypes and omits some of them. The data show approximately 130,000 clones, approximately 91% seen once. This entry comes from a study of T cell responses to AZD1222 COVID-19 vaccine. Study results and caveats: Recipients of AZD1222 seropositive at baseline numbered only five or six.

The sequence came from an adult in good health. Sequences were derived from peripheral blood, sampled on day 0 of AZD1222 vaccination.

The CDR3 spells CSAGVTDTQYF. The CDR3 nucleotides read TGCAGTGCTGGTGTCACAGATACGCAGTATTTT. The chain employs TRBV20-1 and TRBJ2-3; D call uncertain. The CDR3 runs 11 residues. Germline CDR1 reads DFQATT; CDR2 reads SNEGSKA (reference sequence). Deletions cut 5 bases from V and 2 bases from J, with 5 bases between.